This T cell receptor (beta chain) was sequenced in a study of control samples from healthy donors and cancer patients. The method was immunoSEQ multiplex PCR; TCRdb's version includes in-frame clones alone and lacks a portion of them. The sample contains about 150,000 clones, approximately 94% of which appear only once. About this clone: A read error may produce the germline difference seen at one junction end.

The sequenced sample consisted of blood. This receptor was obtained from a middle-aged woman in good health.

CDR3 protein: CASSFGTVPRF. The CDR3 nucleotides are TGTGCCAGCAGTTTTGGTACAGTCCCCCGGTTT. The V and J genes are TRBV12-3 or TRBV12-4 and TRBJ1-1; no definite D call. The CDR3 runs to 11 residues.